The 8 T cell receptor beta chains in this list originate from one sample, sequenced in a study of T cells in Graves' hyperthyroidism and ophthalmopathy. RNA transcripts were the template for amplifying TCR beta CDR3 regions. An initial round of RT-PCR targeting the TCR CDR3 relied on the HTBI primer set. TCRdb used MiXCR to reprocess the multiplex PCR reads, holding one entry per CDR3 protein. Here the sample spans more than 350,000 distinct CDR3 sequences, around 15% being singletons. The sequenced sample consisted of blood. The receptors come from an older woman with Graves' ophthalmopathy.

This clonotype was recorded many times. The chain couples TRBV7-2 to TRBJ2-7, with TRBD1 matching over 8 bases. V lost 4 bases and J lost 3; bases outside the gene matches: 5. CDR1 and CDR2 from the germline V gene are SGHTA and FQGNSA. CDR3 length: 14 residues. The CDR3 DNA follows: TGTGCCAGCAGCTATGGGACAGGTGGCTACGAGCAGTACTTC. Translated, it gives CASSYGTGGYEQYF.

This clonotype came up a few times. The chain is built from TRBV29-1 and TRBJ1-1; D may be TRBD1 (6 bases). The V end lost 7 bases, the J end lost 5 bases, and 17 bases lay between the germline ends. The CDR3 covers 13 residues. CDR1 is SQVTM, CDR2 ANQGSEA, per germline. The CDR3 DNA follows: TGCAGCGGAAAGACAGGCGGGGGAACTGAAGCTTTCTTT. Its protein product is CSGKTGGGTEAFF.

Ten or more counts support this clonotype. The chain carries TRBV18 and TRBJ2-5; D remains ambiguous. With 3 bases removed from V and 5 bases from J, the gap between germline ends came to 4 bases. CDR1 and CDR2 from the germline V gene are KGHSH and LQKENI. The CDR3 runs to 11 residues. CDR3 sequence: CASSPAETQYF. CDR3 sequence (DNA): TGTGCCAGCTCACCGGCGGAGACCCAGTACTTC.

This clonotype occurred many times. The gene calls are TRBV30 and TRBJ2-1; 7 bases align to TRBD2. This CDR3 spans 16 amino acids. After removal of 3 bases from V and 4 bases from J, the junction contained 12 bases not matched to a gene. Germline loops: CDR1 GTSNPN, CDR2 SVGIG (reference sequence). The CDR3 protein is CAWRSRAGDPYNEQFF. CDR3 bases: TGTGCCTGGAGGAGCCGGGCGGGGGACCCTTACAATGAGCAGTTCTTC. Full variable domain (missing parts from reference TRBV30 and TRBJ2-1): SQTIHQWPATLVQPVGSPLSLECTVEGTSNPNLYWYRQAAGRGLQLLFYSVGIGQISSEVPQNLSASRPQDRQFILSSKKLLLSDSGFYLCAWRSRAGDPYNEQFFGPGTRLTVL.

The chain links TRBV12-3 or TRBV12-4 to TRBJ2-6; D is perhaps TRBD1 or TRBD2 (5 bases each). CDR3 length equals 15 residues. V was clipped by 6 bases and J by 4 bases, with 13 bases between them. The CDR3, as DNA: TGTGCCAGCAGGGGACCGGGCGAAGGGGCCAACGTCCTGACTTTC. It specifies CASRGPGEGANVLTF.

Only a few counts were recorded for this clonotype. The chain uses TRBV28 and TRBJ2-7; the match to TRBD2 covers 7 bases. The ends lost 4 bases at V and 3 bases at J; junction bases unmatched: 3. CDR3 length: 13 residues. Germline V gene data show CDR1 as MDHEN and CDR2 as SYDVKM. This CDR3 reads CASSWGGNYEQYF. The DNA of the CDR3 is TGTGCCAGCAGTTGGGGGGGGAACTACGAGCAGTACTTC.

This rearrangement joins TRBV7-2 to TRBJ2-3; D unclear. The germline CDR1 and CDR2 sequences are SGHTA and FQGNSA. The CDR3 runs 13 residues. The V and J ends lost 5 bases and 3 bases respectively, with 9 bases between them. As DNA, the CDR3 is TGTGCCAGCAGCCCCGACTGGACAGATACGCAGTATTTT. This encodes CASSPDWTDTQYF.

This clonotype was observed a few times. V gene TRBV2 combines with J gene TRBJ2-3; D perhaps matches TRBD1 (6 bases). Trimming pared 6 bases from V and 4 bases from J, leaving 17 bases between. CDR1 and CDR2 (germline): SNHLY, FYNNEI. The length of the CDR3 is 15 residues. Here the CDR3 reads CASSPATGGADTQYF. CDR3 coding DNA: TGTGCCAGCAGCCCCGCGACTGGGGGCGCAGATACGCAGTATTTT.